Below are 2 T cell receptor beta chains sequenced from a single sample in a study of glioma-infiltrating T cells after dendritic cell vaccination. Data came from immunoSEQ multiplex PCR; TCRdb stores just in-frame clones and leaves some out. The sample contains 75,000 to 100,000 clones, 79% of which appear only once. Specimen: blood, collected before dendritic cell vaccination. These receptor sequences come from a human donor with glioblastoma.

The count of this clone is one. The chain is built from TRBV13 and TRBJ2-3, with 14 nucleotides matching TRBD2. J was trimmed by 6 bases and V by 2 bases; bases with no gene match: 1. The CDR3 contains 15 residues. The germline V gene encodes CDR1 PRHDT and CDR2 FYEKMQ (reference sequence). The CDR3 here is CASSLRTSGRDTQYF. CDR3 DNA sequence: TGTGCCAGCAGCTTACGGACTAGCGGGAGGGATACGCAGTATTTT.

This clone was detected only once. This chain uses TRBV19 with TRBJ1-1; D remains unclear. The V gene's germline CDR1 is LNHDA and CDR2 SQIVND (reference sequence). V was cut by 7 bases and J by 0 bases, with 15 bases left in between. This CDR3 region has 15 residues. CDR3 in DNA: TGTGCCAGTACGTCCATCGGACTCATGAACACTGAAGCTTTCTTT. Protein sequence: CASTSIGLMNTEAFF.